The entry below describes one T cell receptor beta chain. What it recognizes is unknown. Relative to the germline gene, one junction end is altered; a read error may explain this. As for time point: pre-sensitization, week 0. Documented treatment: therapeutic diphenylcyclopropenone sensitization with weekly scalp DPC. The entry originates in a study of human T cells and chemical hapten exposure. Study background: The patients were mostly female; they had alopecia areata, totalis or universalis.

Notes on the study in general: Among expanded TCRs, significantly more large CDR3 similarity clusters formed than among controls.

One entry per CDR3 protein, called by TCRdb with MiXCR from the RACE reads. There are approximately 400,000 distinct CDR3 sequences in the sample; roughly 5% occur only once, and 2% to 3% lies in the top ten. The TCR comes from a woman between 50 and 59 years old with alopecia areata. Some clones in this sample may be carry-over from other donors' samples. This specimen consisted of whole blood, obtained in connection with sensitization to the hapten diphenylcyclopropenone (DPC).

This chain's CDR3 is CSARPGTSGRIGF. For the CDR3, the DNA is TGCAGTGCTAGACCAGGGACTAGCGGGAGGATAGGCTTC. The chain couples TRBV20-1 to TRBJ2-7, with 15 bases matching TRBD2. The V gene's germline CDR1 is DFQATT and CDR2 SNEGSKA (reference sequence). CDR3 length: 13 amino acids.